The 5 T cell receptor beta chains in this list originate from one sample, sequenced in a study of identical twins. MiXCR, applied by TCRdb to the 5' RACE reads, yields one record per CDR3 protein. The sample carries 500,000 or so distinct CDR3 sequences, approximately 15% recorded once. These data are also associated with another study on yellow fever vaccine responses in identical twins.

Sequenced material: CD4+ T cells sorted from blood. Every receptor here comes from a woman aged 18-29 years in good health.

V usage is TRBV7-2 and J usage is TRBJ2-1; 8 bases are a match to TRBD1. J lost 4 bases, V lost 3 bases, and 8 bases had no gene match. CDR1 and CDR2 from the germline V gene are SGHTA and FQGNSA. The length of the CDR3 is 16 residues. The CDR3 DNA is TGTGCCAGCAGCTTCACCGGGACAGGCATGTACAATGAGCAGTTCTTC. Translated: CASSFTGTGMYNEQFF.

This clonotype appeared a few times. CDR3 protein: CASSFDRGQAKNIQYF. The CDR3 nucleotides read TGTGCCAGCAGCTTCGACAGGGGGCAGGCCAAAAACATTCAGTACTTC. The genes are TRBV11-2 and TRBJ2-4, with TRBD1 matching over 10 bases. The germline gives CDR1 SGHAT, CDR2 FQNNGV. V lost 3 bases to trimming and J lost 1 base; unmatched junction nucleotides: 3. CDR3 length: 16 amino acids.

This clonotype was seen a few times. CDR3 DNA sequence: TGCGCCAGCAGCCAAGTTTTGGGGGAGCTGTTTTTT. Translating it yields CASSQVLGELFF. This chain joins TRBV4-1 and TRBJ2-2; D is undetermined. Germline V CDR1 and CDR2: MGHRA, YSYEKL. V dropped 1 base and J dropped 8 bases, with 5 bases sitting between them. CDR3 length: 12 amino acids.

In this sample, this clonotype turned up a few times. V and J are TRBV20-1 and TRBJ2-5; 11 positions match TRBD1. This CDR3 is built from 14 residues. V shed 5 bases and J 5 bases; nucleotides not matched to a gene: 7. From germline, CDR1 is DFQATT and CDR2 SNEGSKA (reference sequence). This CDR3 is CSASWTGGRETQYF. DNA for the CDR3: TGCAGTGCTTCCTGGACAGGGGGCAGGGAGACCCAGTACTTC.

The gene calls are TRBV9 and TRBJ2-1; 9 positions match TRBD2. The CDR3 totals 17 residues. The V and J ends lost 4 bases and 0 bases, in that order; junction bases with no gene match: 8. Germline values: CDR1 SGDLS, CDR2 YYNGEE. The CDR3 DNA is TGTGCCAGCAGCCCGGGACTAGCTTCAAGCTCCTACAATGAGCAGTTCTTC. This encodes CASSPGLASSSYNEQFF.